This T cell receptor beta chain was retrieved from a study of CD8 T cells in Susac syndrome. Germline values: CDR1 SGHVS, CDR2 FNYEAQ. This CDR3 region has 14 residues. Trimming stripped 6 bases from V and 5 bases from J, with 17 bases between. A quantity of roughly 0.5 to 1 ug RNA underwent reverse transcription using random hexamers. Amplification of TCR beta CDR3 used immunoSEQ multiplex PCR across 54 Vbeta and 13 Jbeta. TCRdb used MiXCR to reprocess the immunoSEQ multiplex PCR reads, holding one entry per CDR3 protein. The table shows 150,000 to 200,000 distinct CDR3 sequences, with about 95% occurring only once.

This receptor was taken from a human donor with Susac syndrome. Sequencing was performed on CD8+ T cells from PBMCs. The rearrangement joins TRBV7-6 to TRBJ2-7; no clear D. CDR3 amino acids: CASSTTGPQDEQYF. The CDR3 DNA sequence: TGTGCCAGCAGTACTACCGGGCCTCAGGACGAGCAGTACTTC.